This TCR beta chain was obtained from a study of T cells after yellow fever vaccination. Study results and limitations: By day 5 rather than day 15, the secondary response had peaked, though it was weaker. In post-booster samples, most primary-vaccination clones reappeared (under 98% CD4, about 90% CD8). Any FACS-sorted repertoire could hold abundant clonotypes that contaminate it from the bulk population.

In regard to this clonotype: What it binds is unknown.

After removal of 4 bases from V and 12 bases from J, the junction contained 12 bases not matched to a gene. CDR1 and CDR2 (germline): MNHEY, SMNVEV (reference sequence). The CDR3 totals 15 residues. MiXCR, applied by TCRdb to the 5' RACE reads, yields one record per CDR3 protein. Among fewer than 650,000 distinct CDR3 sequences, about a fifth were seen once, and the ten largest hold about 16%. This clonotype originated in a man between 18 and 35 years old who received the YFV17D yellow fever vaccine. The chain carries TRBV27 and TRBJ1-1, with TRBD1 identical over 12 bases. The specimen was PBMCs, collected about 21 days after the first yellow fever vaccination. This CDR3 is CASSSRDRGLKETFF. The DNA of the CDR3 is TGTGCCAGCAGTTCCCGGGACAGGGGGCTCAAGGAAACTTTCTTT.